The T cell receptor beta chain under discussion was sequenced for a study of blood T cell repertoires in COVID-19. Overall study: Donors in the United States, Italy and Spain gave samples during acute or convalescent COVID-19. T cells, B-cell-depleted T cells, or PBMCs supplied cDNA or gDNA.

CDR3 length equals 12 residues. The V end lost 2 bases, the J end lost 1 base, and 5 bases lay between the germline ends. The germline V gene has CDR1 SQVTM and CDR2 ANQGSEA. In the study's own analysis: Amplifying reference gene primers gave estimates of nucleated cell counts. Libraries were prepared by immunoSEQ multiplex PCR; TCRdb keeps only in-frame clonotypes and omits some of them. V and J calls and clone size come straight from that table; D and trimming were deduced from the DNA. The sample shows some 220,000 clones, around 90% of them seen only once. Followed over time, Seattle patients had been enrolled while infection was active.

Sequencing was performed on peripheral blood. The chain has TRBV29-1 and TRBJ1-1, with no clear D. This receptor was taken from a man aged 25-40 years with COVID-19, enrolled during active disease. The CDR3 sequence: CSVETGNTEAFF. In nucleotides, the CDR3 is TGCAGCGTTGAAACGGGGAACACTGAAGCTTTCTTT.